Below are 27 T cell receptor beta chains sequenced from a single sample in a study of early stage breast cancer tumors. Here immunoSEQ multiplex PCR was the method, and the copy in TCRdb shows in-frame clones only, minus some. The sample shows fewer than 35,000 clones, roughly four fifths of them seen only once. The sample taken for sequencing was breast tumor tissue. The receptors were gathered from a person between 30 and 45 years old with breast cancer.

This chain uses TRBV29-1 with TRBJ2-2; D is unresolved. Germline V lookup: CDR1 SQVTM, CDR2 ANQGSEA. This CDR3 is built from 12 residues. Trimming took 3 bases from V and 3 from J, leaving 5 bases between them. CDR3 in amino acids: CSVDTYTGELFF. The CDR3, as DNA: TGCAGCGTTGACACTTACACCGGGGAGCTGTTTTTT.

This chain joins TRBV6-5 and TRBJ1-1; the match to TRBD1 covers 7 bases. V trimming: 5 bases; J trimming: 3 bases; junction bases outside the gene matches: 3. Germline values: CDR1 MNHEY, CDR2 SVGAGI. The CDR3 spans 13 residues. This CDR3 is CASSRTGDTEAFF. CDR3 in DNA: TGTGCCAGCAGTCGTACAGGGGACACTGAAGCTTTCTTT.

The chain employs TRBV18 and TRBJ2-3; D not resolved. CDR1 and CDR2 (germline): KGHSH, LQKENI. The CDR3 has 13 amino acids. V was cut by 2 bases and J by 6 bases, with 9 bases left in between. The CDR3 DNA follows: TGTGCCAGCTCACCAGAAGCGAGGGATACGCAGTATTTT. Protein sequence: CASSPEARDTQYF.

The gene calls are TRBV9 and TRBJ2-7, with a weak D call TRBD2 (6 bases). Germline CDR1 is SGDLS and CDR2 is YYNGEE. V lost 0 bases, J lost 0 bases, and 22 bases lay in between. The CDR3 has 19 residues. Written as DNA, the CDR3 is TGTGCCAGCAGCGTAGGTGGGGTCTTAATAGCGGTAAGCTCCTACGAGCAGTACTTC. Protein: CASSVGGVLIAVSSYEQYF. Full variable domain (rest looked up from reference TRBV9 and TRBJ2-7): DSGVTQTPKHLITATGQRVTLRCSPRSGDLSVYWYQQSLDQGLQFLIQYYNGEERAKGNILERFSAQQFPDLHSELNLSSLELGDSALYFCASSVGGVLIAVSSYEQYFGPGTRLTVT.

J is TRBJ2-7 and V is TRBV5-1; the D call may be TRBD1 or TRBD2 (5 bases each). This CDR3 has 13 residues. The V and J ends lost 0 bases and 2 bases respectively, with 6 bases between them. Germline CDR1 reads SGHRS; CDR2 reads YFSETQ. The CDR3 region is CASSLGGPYEQYF. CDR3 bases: TGCGCCAGCAGCTTGGGGGGACCCTACGAGCAGTACTTC.

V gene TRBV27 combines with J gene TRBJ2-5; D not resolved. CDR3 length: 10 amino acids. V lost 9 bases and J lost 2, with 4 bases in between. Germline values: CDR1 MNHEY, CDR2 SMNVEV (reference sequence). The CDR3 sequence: CARLQETQYF. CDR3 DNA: TGTGCCAGGTTACAAGAGACCCAGTACTTC.

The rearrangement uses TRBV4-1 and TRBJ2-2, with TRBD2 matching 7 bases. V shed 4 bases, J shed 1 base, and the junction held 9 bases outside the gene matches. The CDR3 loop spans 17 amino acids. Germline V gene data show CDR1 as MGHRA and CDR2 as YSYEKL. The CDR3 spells CASSRAPSGRNTGELFF. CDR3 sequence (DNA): TGCGCCAGCAGCCGAGCCCCTAGCGGTAGGAACACCGGGGAGCTGTTTTTT.

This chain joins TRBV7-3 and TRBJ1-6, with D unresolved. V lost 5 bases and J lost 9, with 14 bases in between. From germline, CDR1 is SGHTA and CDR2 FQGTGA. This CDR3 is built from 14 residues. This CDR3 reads CASSAGRWGSPLHF. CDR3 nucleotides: TGTGCCAGCAGCGCCGGGAGATGGGGTTCACCCCTCCACTTT.

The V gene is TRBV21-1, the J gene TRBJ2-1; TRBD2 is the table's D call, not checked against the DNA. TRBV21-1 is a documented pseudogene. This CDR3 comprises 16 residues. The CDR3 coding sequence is TGTGCCAGCAGCAAAGATCTCCGGGAGGGTTACAATGAGCAGTTCTTC. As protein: CASSKDLREGYNEQFF.

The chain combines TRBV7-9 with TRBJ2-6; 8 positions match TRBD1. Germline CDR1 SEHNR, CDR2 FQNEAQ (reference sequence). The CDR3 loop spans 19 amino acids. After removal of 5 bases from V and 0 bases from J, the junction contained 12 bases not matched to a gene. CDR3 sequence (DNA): TGTGCCAGCAGCGAACCGGGACAGGCAAGTGACTCTGGGGCCAACGTCCTGACTTTC. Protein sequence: CASSEPGQASDSGANVLTF.

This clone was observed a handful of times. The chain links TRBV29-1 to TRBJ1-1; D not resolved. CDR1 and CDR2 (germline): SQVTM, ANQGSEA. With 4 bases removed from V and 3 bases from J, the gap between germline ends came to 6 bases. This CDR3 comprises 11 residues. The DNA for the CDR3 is TGCAGCGTTGTGCCTTACACTGAAGCTTTCTTT. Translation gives CSVVPYTEAFF.

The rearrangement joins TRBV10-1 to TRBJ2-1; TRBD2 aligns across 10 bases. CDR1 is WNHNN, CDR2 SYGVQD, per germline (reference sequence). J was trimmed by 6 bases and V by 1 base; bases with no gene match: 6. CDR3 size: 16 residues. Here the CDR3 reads CASSELELAGTNEQFF. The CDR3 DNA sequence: TGCGCCAGCAGTGAGTTAGAACTAGCGGGAACCAATGAGCAGTTCTTC.

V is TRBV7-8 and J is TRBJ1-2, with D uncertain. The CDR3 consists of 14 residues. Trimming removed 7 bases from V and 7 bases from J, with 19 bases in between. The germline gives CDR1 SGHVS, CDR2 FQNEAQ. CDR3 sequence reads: CASTPPREGSGYTF. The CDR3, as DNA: TGTGCCAGCACCCCCCCGAGGGAAGGAAGTGGCTACACCTTC. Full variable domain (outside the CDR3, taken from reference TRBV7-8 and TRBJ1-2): GAGVSQSPRYKVAKRGQDVALRCDPISGHVSLFWYQQALGQGPEFLTYFQNEAQLDKSGLPSDRFFAERPEGSVSTLKIQRTQQEDSAVYLCASTPPREGSGYTFGSGTRLTVV.

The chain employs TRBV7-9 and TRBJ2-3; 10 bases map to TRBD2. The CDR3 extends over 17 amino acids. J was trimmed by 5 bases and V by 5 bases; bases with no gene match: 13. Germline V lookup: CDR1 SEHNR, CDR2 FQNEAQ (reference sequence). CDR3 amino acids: CASSPGEAGGIGDTQYF. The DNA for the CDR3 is TGTGCCAGCAGCCCCGGGGAAGCGGGAGGGATTGGAGATACGCAGTATTTT.

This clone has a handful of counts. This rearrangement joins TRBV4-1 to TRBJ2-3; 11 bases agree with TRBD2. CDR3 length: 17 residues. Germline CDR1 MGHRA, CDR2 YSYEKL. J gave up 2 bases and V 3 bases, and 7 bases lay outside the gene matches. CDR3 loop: CASSQGGLAGYTDTQYF. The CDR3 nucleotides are TGCGCCAGCAGCCAGGGTGGACTAGCGGGTTACACAGATACGCAGTATTTT.

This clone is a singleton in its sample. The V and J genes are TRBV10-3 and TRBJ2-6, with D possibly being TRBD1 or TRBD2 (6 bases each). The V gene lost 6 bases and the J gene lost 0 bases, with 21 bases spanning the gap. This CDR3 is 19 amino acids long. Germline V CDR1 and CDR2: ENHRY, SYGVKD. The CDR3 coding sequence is TGTGCCATCAGCCTCGCTCAGGGGCGGGATGCCTCTGGGGCCAACGTCCTGACTTTC. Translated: CAISLAQGRDASGANVLTF.

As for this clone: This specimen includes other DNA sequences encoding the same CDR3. CDR3 loop: CASSLGTGDYGYTF. CDR3 nucleotides: TGTGCCAGCAGCTTAGGGACAGGGGACTATGGCTACACCTTC. The V call is TRBV13, the J call TRBJ1-2, with TRBD1 identical over 8 bases. The CDR3 length is 14 residues. Trimming cost V 0 bases and J 3 bases; bases outside gene matches: 0. The V gene's germline CDR1 is PRHDT and CDR2 FYEKMQ (reference sequence). Looking up the rest from reference TRBV13 and TRBJ1-2 gives the full variable domain: AAGVIQSPRHLIKEKRETATLKCYPIPRHDTVYWYQQGPGQDPQFLISFYEKMQSDKGSIPDRFSAQQFSDYHSELNMSSLELGDSALYFCASSLGTGDYGYTFGSGTRLTVV.

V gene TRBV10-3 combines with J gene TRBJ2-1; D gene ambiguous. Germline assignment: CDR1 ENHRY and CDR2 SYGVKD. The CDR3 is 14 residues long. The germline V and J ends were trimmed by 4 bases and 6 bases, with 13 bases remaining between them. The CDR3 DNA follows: TGTGCCATCAGTGGGCTAGAATCTACCAATGAGCAGTTCTTC. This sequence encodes CAISGLESTNEQFF.

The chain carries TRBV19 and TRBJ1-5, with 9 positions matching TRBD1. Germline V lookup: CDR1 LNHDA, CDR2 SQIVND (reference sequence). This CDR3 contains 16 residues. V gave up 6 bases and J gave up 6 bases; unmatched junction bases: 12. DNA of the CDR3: TGTGCCAGTAGCGATAAGGGACAGGGTGGAAGTCAGCCCCAGCATTTT. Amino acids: CASSDKGQGGSQPQHF.

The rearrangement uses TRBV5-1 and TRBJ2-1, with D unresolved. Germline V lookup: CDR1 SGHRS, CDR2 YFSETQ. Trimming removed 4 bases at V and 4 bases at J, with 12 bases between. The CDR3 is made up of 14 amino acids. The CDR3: CASSLLDFYNEQFF. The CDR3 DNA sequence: TGCGCCAGCAGCCTCTTAGACTTTTACAATGAGCAGTTCTTC.

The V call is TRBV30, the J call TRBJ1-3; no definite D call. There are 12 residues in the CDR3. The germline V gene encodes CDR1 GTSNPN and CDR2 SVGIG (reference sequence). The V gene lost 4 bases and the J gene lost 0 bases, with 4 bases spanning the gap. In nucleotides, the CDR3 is TGTGCCTGGATAAACTCTGGAAACACCATATATTTT. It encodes CAWINSGNTIYF.

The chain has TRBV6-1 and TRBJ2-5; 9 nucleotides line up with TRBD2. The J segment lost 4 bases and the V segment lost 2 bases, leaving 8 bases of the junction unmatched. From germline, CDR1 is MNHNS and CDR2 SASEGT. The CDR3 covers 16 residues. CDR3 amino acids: CASSENIAGVRETQYF. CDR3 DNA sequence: TGTGCCAGCAGTGAAAACATAGCGGGAGTAAGAGAGACCCAGTACTTC.

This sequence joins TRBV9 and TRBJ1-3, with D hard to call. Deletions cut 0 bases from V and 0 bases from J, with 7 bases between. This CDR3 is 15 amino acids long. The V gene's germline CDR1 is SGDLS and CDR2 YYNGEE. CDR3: CASSVERDSGNTIYF. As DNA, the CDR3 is TGTGCCAGCAGCGTAGAACGGGACTCTGGAAACACCATATATTTT.

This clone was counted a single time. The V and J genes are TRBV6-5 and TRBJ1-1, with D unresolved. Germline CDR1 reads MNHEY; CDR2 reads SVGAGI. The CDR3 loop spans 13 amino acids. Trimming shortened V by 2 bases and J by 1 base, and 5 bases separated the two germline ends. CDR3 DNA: TGTGCCAGCAGTTACGGAGGGAACACTGAAGCTTTCTTT. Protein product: CASSYGGNTEAFF.

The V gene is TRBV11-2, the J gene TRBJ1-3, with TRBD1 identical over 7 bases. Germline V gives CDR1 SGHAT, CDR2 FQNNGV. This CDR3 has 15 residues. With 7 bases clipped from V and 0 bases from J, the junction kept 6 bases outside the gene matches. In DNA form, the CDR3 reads TGTGCCAGCACCCTTACAGGGGACTCTGGAAACACCATATATTTT. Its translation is CASTLTGDSGNTIYF.

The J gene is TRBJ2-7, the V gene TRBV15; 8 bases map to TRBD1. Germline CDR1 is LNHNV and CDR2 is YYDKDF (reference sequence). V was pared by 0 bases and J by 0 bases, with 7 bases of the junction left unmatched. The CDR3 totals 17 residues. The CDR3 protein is CATSRDLGDRTSYEQYF. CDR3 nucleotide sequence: TGTGCCACCAGCAGAGATCTAGGGGACAGGACCTCCTACGAGCAGTACTTC.

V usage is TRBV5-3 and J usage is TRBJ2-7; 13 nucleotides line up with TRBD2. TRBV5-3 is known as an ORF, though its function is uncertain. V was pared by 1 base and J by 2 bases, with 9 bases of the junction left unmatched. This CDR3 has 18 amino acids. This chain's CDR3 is CARSLRGGLAGRPYEQYF. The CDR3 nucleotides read TGTGCCAGAAGCTTGAGGGGGGGACTAGCGGGACGCCCCTACGAGCAGTACTTC.